One sample yielded the 3 T cell receptor beta chains listed below, sequenced in a study of T-cell memory formation after mild COVID-19. TCRdb ran MiXCR on the 5' RACE reads and lists one entry per CDR3 protein. The repertoire holds 110,000 or so distinct CDR3 sequences, with approximately 22% as singletons. Sample: PBMCs or a T cell subset sorted from them (not recorded which). Receptors originate from a man between 18 and 29 years old who had mild COVID-19 (a few samples of this study predate the infection). Cell type and time point are not known.

This clonotype came up a few times. The chain recombines TRBV7-6 with TRBJ2-1; 9 bases align to TRBD1. Trimming cost V 5 bases and J 9 bases; bases outside gene matches: 14. The CDR3 runs to 16 residues. Looked up from germline, CDR1 is SGHVS and CDR2 is FNYEAQ. The CDR3 DNA reads TGTGCCAGCAGCGCAAACCGGGACAGGGAGTTCGGTGAGCAGTTCTTC. Encoded protein: CASSANRDREFGEQFF.

This clonotype was seen a few times. J is TRBJ1-2 and V is TRBV12-3 or TRBV12-4; tentative D call: TRBD1 (6 bases). V shed 2 bases and J shed 4 bases, with 14 bases lying between them. This CDR3 is 15 amino acids long. Here the CDR3 DNA reads TGTGCCAGCAGTTTATGGGACATCCCGGCCTATGGCTACACCTTC. Protein sequence: CASSLWDIPAYGYTF.

This chain uses TRBV27 with TRBJ2-2, with TRBD1 identical over 9 bases. The junction had 6 bases not matched to a gene; V was cut back by 8 bases and J by 2 bases. Germline CDR1 reads MNHEY; CDR2 reads SMNVEV (reference sequence). CDR3 length: 15 residues. The chain's CDR3 is CASYWDRVNTGELFF. The CDR3 DNA sequence: TGTGCCAGCTATTGGGACAGGGTTAACACCGGGGAGCTGTTTTTT.